The 19 T cell receptor beta chains below were found in one sample sequenced in a study of tissue T cells after allogeneic stem cell transplantation. The time point was: mouse harvest day 7 after allogeneic transplant. The graft held 10^6 splenic CD5+ T cells and 10^7 T-cell-depleted bone marrow cells. Only in-frame clones appear in the TCRdb table, and some are missing; sequencing was by immunoSEQ multiplex PCR. The sample holds around 10,000 clones, roughly two fifths seen once. The material sequenced was skin. The receptors derive from a female BALB/c mouse given C57BL/6 T cells with graft-versus-host disease after an allogeneic hematopoietic cell transplant.

This clone showed up just a few times. Mouse gene names apply. Read sequence stops 1 residue before the CDR3 end, and the germline J gene provides the missing end. The rearrangement joins TRBV26 to TRBJ2-3; D unclear. The CDR3 is 13 residues long. V shed 6 bases and J shed 0 bases, with 7 bases lying between them. CDR1 is KGHPV and CDR2 is FQNQEV in the germline V gene (reference sequence). The CDR3 here is CASRRTSAETLYF. Partial CDR3 DNA: TGTGCCAGCAGGCGTACTAGTGCAGAAACGCTGTAT.

Points on this clone: The genes and germline here are from mouse. The part of the CDR3 DNA that was read is TGCTCCAGCAGTCATCGCCAGGGGGCGCTGGAACAGTAC. Amino acid sequence: CSSSHRQGALEQY. The full CDR3 is CSSSHRQGALEQYF. This chain connects TRBV23 to TRBJ2-7; TRBD1 is the table's D call, not checked against the DNA. The read stops 1 residue short of the end of the CDR3; the missing end is completed from the germline J gene. The CDR3 extends over 14 amino acids. CDR1 and CDR2 (germline): KGHTA, FQNQQP.

In regard to this clone: Mouse gene names and germline throughout. The read ends 1 residue before the CDR3 terminus; that terminus is restored from the germline J gene. This chain joins TRBV15 and TRBJ2-7; perhaps TRBD1 as D (6 bases). Germline assignment: CDR1 SGHND and CDR2 FRSKSL. The CDR3 contains 12 residues. V lost 6 bases and J 2 bases, leaving 8 bases between the germline ends. This CDR3 reads CASRGGPYEQYF. The sequenced part of the CDR3 DNA is TGTGCCAGCAGAGGGGGTCCCTATGAACAGTAC. Combining the CDR3 with reference TRBV15 and TRBJ2-7 gives the whole variable domain DAGVTQTPRHEVAEKGQTIILKCEPVSGHNDLFWYRQTKIQGLELLSYFRSKSLMEDGGAFKDRFKAEMLNSSFSTLKIQPTEPKDSAVYLCASRGGPYEQYFGPGTRLTVL.

On this clone: Gene labels here are mouse ones. The read stops 1 residue short of the end of the CDR3; the missing end is completed from the germline J gene. This chain links TRBV20 with TRBJ2-7, with D perhaps matching TRBD2 (5 bases). This CDR3 contains 11 residues. Germline lookup yields CDR1 GFQATS and CDR2 STVNSAI. Trimming removed 1 base at V and 4 bases at J, with 5 bases between. CDR3 amino acids: CGARAGYEQYF. The part of the CDR3 DNA that was read is TGTGGTGCTAGGGCTGGGTATGAACAGTAC.

This clone was found a few times. Gene names are the mouse ones. The missing CDR3 end, 1 residue past where the read stops, is filled in from the germline J gene. The chain joins TRBV26 to TRBJ2-1, with a possible D match to TRBD1 (6 bases). This CDR3 is 14 amino acids long. Germline V gene data show CDR1 as KGHPV and CDR2 as FQNQEV (reference sequence). Trimming removed 3 bases at V and 12 bases at J, with 18 bases between. CDR3 residues: CASSLAGARKTQFF. The CDR3 DNA, read in part, is TGTGCCAGCAGTCTCGCAGGGGCGCGAAAGACGCAGTTC.

This clone was seen only a few times. Mouse gene names apply. The CDR3 end is not reached by the read, which stops 1 residue before it; the germline J gene fills it in. The chain employs TRBV26 and TRBJ1-1; no definite D call. From germline, CDR1 is KGHPV and CDR2 FQNQEV (reference sequence). V was trimmed by 3 bases and J by 4 bases, leaving 3 bases between them. The CDR3 is made up of 11 amino acids. CDR3 sequence reads: CASSLRTEVFF. The DNA read from the CDR3 is TGTGCCAGCAGTCTTCGCACAGAAGTCTTC.

As for this clone: Mouse names are used for the genes. The read halts 1 residue ahead of the CDR3 end, with the missing end drawn from the germline J gene. The V and J genes are TRBV12-2 and TRBJ2-5; D possibly corresponds to TRBD1 (8 bases). Trimming cost V 2 bases and J 5 bases, with 13 bases left between them. This CDR3 contains 14 residues. Per the germline V gene, CDR1 is SGHLS and CDR2 is HYDKME. The CDR3 sequence: CASSQQGGGDTQYF. CDR3 bases read: TGTGCCAGCTCTCAACAGGGGGGGGGAGACACCCAGTAC.

This clone came up once. Mouse gene names apply. From the germline J gene comes the end of the CDR3, since the read stops 1 residue before it. The chain links TRBV26 to TRBJ2-3; D gene ambiguous. The CDR3 contains 13 residues. Germline V CDR1 and CDR2: KGHPV, FQNQEV (reference sequence). Trimming pared 2 bases from V and 1 base from J, leaving 4 bases between. CDR3 DNA (partial): TGTGCCAGCAGTCTGACAGGTGCAGAAACGCTGTAT. This gives the protein CASSLTGAETLY. The CDR3 in full is CASSLTGAETLYF.

The table lists this clone with a few counts. The germline and genes are mouse ones. The CDR3 end lies 1 residue beyond the end of the read and is filled in from the germline J gene. The chain joins TRBV23 to TRBJ2-1; the D call in the table, TRBD2, was not verified against the DNA. The CDR3 loop spans 14 amino acids. Germline V gene data show CDR1 as KGHTA and CDR2 as FQNQQP. Incomplete CDR3 DNA: TGCTCCAGCAGTCAATTCGGACTGCGTGCTGAGCAGTTC. As protein: CSSSQFGLRAEQF. The full CDR3 protein is CSSSQFGLRAEQFF.

This clone turned up a few times. Any gene name here is a mouse gene name. With the read ending 1 residue before the CDR3 end, the germline J gene is used to fill in that end. V gene TRBV26 combines with J gene TRBJ1-2, with D tentatively TRBD1 (6 bases). The germline CDR1 and CDR2 sequences are KGHPV and FQNQEV (reference sequence). Trimming removed 5 bases from V and 2 bases from J, with 9 bases in between. CDR3 length equals 13 residues. The DNA read from the CDR3 is TGTGCCAGCAGTTTTACAGGGAACTCCGACTACACC. Protein sequence: CASSFTGNSDYT. The entire CDR3 sequence reads CASSFTGNSDYTF.

Turning to this clone: Genes and germline are mouse. The CDR3 extends 1 residue past the end of the read, so its final part is completed from the germline J gene. The gene calls are TRBV26 and TRBJ1-1, with a weak D call TRBD1 (6 bases). V lost 4 bases and J 4 bases, leaving 13 bases between the germline ends. CDR1 is KGHPV, CDR2 FQNQEV, per germline (reference sequence). This CDR3 region has 14 residues. The CDR3: CASSPQGRATEVFF. The sequenced CDR3 bases are TGTGCCAGCAGTCCTCAGGGGAGGGCCACAGAAGTCTTC.

In this sample, this clone turned up a few times. Mouse gene names apply. The CDR3 is cut off 1 residue early in the read; its end comes from the germline J gene. The chain recombines TRBV19 with TRBJ2-2; D possibly corresponds to TRBD1 (6 bases). The CDR3 is 15 residues long. The ends were cut back, 0 bases at V and 4 bases at J, with 10 bases in the middle. The germline gives CDR1 FNHDT, CDR2 SITEND (reference sequence). This CDR3 is CASSIDRAGTGQLYF. The part of the CDR3 DNA that was read is TGTGCCAGCAGTATAGACAGGGCGGGCACCGGGCAGCTCTAC.

To note about this clone: The gene names given are mouse names. The observed sequence ends 1 residue before the CDR3 terminus, with the missing tail filled in from the germline J gene. The chain joins TRBV5 to TRBJ2-5; TRBD2 matches 8 bases. Germline V gene data show CDR1 as LGHNA and CDR2 as YNLKQL (reference sequence). There are 14 residues in the CDR3. With V trimmed by 3 bases and J by 5 bases, 4 bases remained unmatched. CDR3 DNA (partial): TGTGCCAGCAGCCAGGGACTGGATAGAGACACCCAGTAC. Its translation is CASSQGLDRDTQY. The whole CDR3 is CASSQGLDRDTQYF.

A remark on this clone: Gene names refer to mouse genes. From the germline J gene comes the end of the CDR3, since the read stops 1 residue before it. The V gene is TRBV4, the J gene TRBJ2-7; possible D gene TRBD1, 6 bases. V shed 4 bases and J shed 0 bases, with 10 bases lying between them. CDR1 is LGHDT, CDR2 YNNKQL, per germline (reference sequence). CDR3 size: 14 residues. CDR3 DNA (partial): TGTGCCAGCAGCTTCCGGGACACCTCCTATGAACAGTAC. Protein sequence: CASSFRDTSYEQY. The full CDR3 protein reads CASSFRDTSYEQYF.

This clone was counted a few times. Here the gene names and germline are mouse. The read stops 1 residue short of the end of the CDR3; the missing end is completed from the germline J gene. The V and J genes are TRBV26 and TRBJ1-1, with a weak D call TRBD1 (6 bases). The CDR3 loop spans 14 amino acids. V dropped 4 bases and J dropped 0 bases, with 9 bases sitting between them. Germline CDR1 and CDR2: KGHPV and FQNQEV (reference sequence). The covered CDR3 bases are TGTGCCAGCAGTCGCGGGACAACAAACACAGAAGTCTTC. It specifies CASSRGTTNTEVF. The whole CDR3 sequence is CASSRGTTNTEVFF.

In this sample, this clone turned up a few times. These gene names are mouse names. The DNA ends 1 residue before the CDR3 does, and the rest of the CDR3 is filled in from the germline J gene. V is TRBV26 and J is TRBJ2-2, with D possibly TRBD2 on 5 matching bases. V lost 5 bases, J lost 3 bases, and 13 bases lay in between. CDR1 and CDR2 (germline): KGHPV, FQNQEV (reference sequence). The CDR3 covers 15 residues. The part of the CDR3 DNA that was read is TGTGCCAGCAGTAGGTGGGGATCAGACACCGGGCAGCTCTAC. This codes for CASSRWGSDTGQLY. The CDR3 in its entirety is CASSRWGSDTGQLYF.

This clone turned up a few times. Gene names and germline refer to mouse. The read is 1 residue too short to cover the CDR3 end, so that end is filled in from the germline J gene. The rearrangement uses TRBV3 and TRBJ2-7; 11 positions match TRBD1. The CDR3 loop spans 15 amino acids. Germline values: CDR1 SNHLY, CDR2 FYNGKV (reference sequence). Unmatched junction bases numbered 2, after V lost 0 bases and J lost 4 bases. The sequenced CDR3 bases are TGTGCCAGCAGCTTAGCGGGGACAGGGGGTTATGAACAGTAC. Encoded protein: CASSLAGTGGYEQY. The whole CDR3 sequence is CASSLAGTGGYEQYF.

On this clone: Gene names are the mouse ones. The CDR3 goes on 1 residue after the read ends, and that part is filled in from the germline J gene. The chain joins TRBV3 to TRBJ2-2, with D maybe TRBD1 (5 bases). This CDR3 contains 14 residues. Germline V CDR1 and CDR2: SNHLY, FYNGKV (reference sequence). The V and J ends lost 4 bases and 0 bases respectively, with 6 bases between them. The chain's CDR3 is CASSSTANTGQLYF. CDR3 bases read: TGTGCCAGCAGCTCGACAGCAAACACCGGGCAGCTCTAC.

About this clone: Germline and genes: mouse. Read sequence stops 1 residue before the CDR3 end, and the germline J gene provides the missing end. V gene TRBV26 combines with J gene TRBJ1-1; D gene uncertain. Germline values: CDR1 KGHPV, CDR2 FQNQEV (reference sequence). This CDR3 region has 14 residues. V was clipped by 2 bases and J by 0 bases, with 7 bases between them. The CDR3 reads CASSLGVANTEVFF. The sequenced CDR3 bases are TGTGCCAGCAGTCTGGGGGTCGCAAACACAGAAGTCTTC.